This TCR beta chain was retrieved from a study of regulatory T cells in long-lasting Graves disease. Study-wide background: The term persistent Graves' disease signified upward of 5 years on antithyroid drugs with positive TSH receptor antibodies.

Building of the TCR beta libraries involved iRepertoire HTBI primers and Arm-PCR of CDR3 regions. TCRdb re-derived calls from the multiplex PCR reads in MiXCR, one entry per CDR3 protein. The sample carries a few hundred thousand distinct CDR3 sequences, around 22% recorded once. Study outcomes and limitations: TRBV28, TRBJ1-2 and TRBJ2-5 emerged as the favored segments in persistent disease.

This clonotype was found a few times. No antigen is known for it. Trimming took off 3 bases at V and 2 bases at J, with 15 bases between the two ends. CDR1 and CDR2 from the germline V gene are SGHRS and YFSETQ. The CDR3 covers 16 residues. Time point in this sample: persistent/refractory GD, antithyroid drugs over 5 years with positive TRAb. PBMCs provided the RNA from which the TCR library was made. Sequenced here: peripheral blood mononuclear cells (PBMCs), sampled when the disease was refractory, from a patient treated with antithyroid drugs. The chain uses TRBV5-1 and TRBJ1-3; the D is unclear. The receptor was derived from a female donor with Graves disease. The CDR3: CASSYSTGITGNTIYF. CDR3 sequence (DNA): TGCGCCAGCAGCTACTCTACCGGGATCACTGGAAACACCATATATTTT.